The 2 T cell receptor beta chains given below trace back to one sample, sequenced in a study of CD8 T cells in ankylosing spondylitis. A single record per CDR3 protein comes from TCRdb applying MiXCR to the 5' RACE reads. The sample has under 450,000 distinct CDR3 sequences; roughly 20% are singletons. Sequenced input: blood, either unsorted or a sorted T cell fraction (not recorded which). The source of these receptors is a male donor with ankylosing spondylitis or in good health (not recorded which).

This clonotype was observed a handful of times. The chain links TRBV24-1 to TRBJ2-7; D remains unclear. Trimming took off 4 bases at V and 8 bases at J, with 8 bases between the two ends. The CDR3 spans 11 residues. From germline, CDR1 is KGHDR and CDR2 SFDVKD. CDR3 loop: CATSEARKQYF. The CDR3 bases are TGTGCCACCAGTGAGGCGCGCAAGCAGTACTTC.

This clonotype was observed a handful of times. V gene TRBV10-3 combines with J gene TRBJ2-5; 10 nucleotides align to TRBD1. The germline V gene encodes CDR1 ENHRY and CDR2 SYGVKD. This CDR3 has 15 residues. Germline trimming cut 8 bases from V and 1 base from J; bases unmatched to any gene: 7. In nucleotides, the CDR3 is TGTGCCATCGAAAAGGACAGGGGGGCCCAAGAGACCCAGTACTTC. Protein: CAIEKDRGAQETQYF.